These T cell receptor beta chains were read from a single sample in a study of blood T cell repertoires in COVID-19. The protocol was immunoSEQ multiplex PCR, while the TCRdb copy is restricted to in-frame clones and leaves out a portion. The sample lists 150,000 or so clones; about 77% were seen once. Sequencing was performed on peripheral blood. These receptors originate from a woman between 50 and 59 years old with active or convalescent COVID-19. The CDR3 runs from the conserved cysteine through the conserved F or W.

v_gene	CDR3aa
TRBV27	CASGGLYNSPLHF
TRBV2	CASSHGQGGFTEAFF
TRBV6-5	CASSYPNKGANTEAFF
TRBV5-1	CASSLGMTGWGYTF
TRBV11-2	CASSLVLAGGIKETQYF
TRBV2	CASSELAGGTGELFF
TRBV30	CAWSAAGYNEQFF
TRBV5-1	CASSTLGTSHTGELFF
TRBV6-2/TRBV6-3	CASSSVAGVFYEQYF
TRBV7-9	CASSLARPGNTGELFF
TRBV6-5	CASRGQGIGTEAFF
TRBV7-9	CASSPWGQLEGDYGYTF
TRBV2	CASSQATVAGANVLTF
TRBV4-3	CASSQRGLANEKLFF
TRBV5-5	CASSLGQGRTDTQYF
TRBV7-2	CASSLAGVNSGANVLTF
TRBV28	CASSLRSGDYGYTF
TRBV7-8	CASSPRGQSANTEAFF
TRBV4-3	CASSQGSGNSYNSPLHF
TRBV7-3	CASSSYPGQESPLHF
TRBV6-5	CASSYSVNRQETQYF
TRBV5-1	CASSGGQVNNSPLHF
TRBV7-2	CASSLVTGITGELFF
TRBV2	CASSELGRKPRVYGYTF
TRBV4-3	CASSHDRPASGAFNEQFF
TRBV5-1	CASSLTGDGNTIYF
TRBV28	CASSHGLAGTETQYF
TRBV2	CASNRDFLNTEAFF
TRBV9	CASSVATGVQETQYF
TRBV7-6	CASSPYGGKNTGELFF
TRBV6-1	CASSGVNRGSSYEQYF
TRBV5-1	CASSLEASRGGYTF
TRBV7-9	CASSLGPGGGNTIYF
TRBV6-2/TRBV6-3	CASSPTVGNSNQPQHF
TRBV4-3	CASSQAYSGQSSYEQYF
TRBV30	CAWRGGTTGSGANVLTF
TRBV6-5	CASWGAPNQPQHF
TRBV7-2	CASSRKQGADTQYF
TRBV11-2	CASSPTSGGPDTQYF
TRBV14	CASSQGRDRRNIQYF
TRBV4-2	CASSQVSLAGGLEQYF
TRBV5-3	CARSLKFLLRYEQYF
TRBV6-5	CAGSFEGDYGYTF
TRBV2	CASSLDRGRRAASYEQYF